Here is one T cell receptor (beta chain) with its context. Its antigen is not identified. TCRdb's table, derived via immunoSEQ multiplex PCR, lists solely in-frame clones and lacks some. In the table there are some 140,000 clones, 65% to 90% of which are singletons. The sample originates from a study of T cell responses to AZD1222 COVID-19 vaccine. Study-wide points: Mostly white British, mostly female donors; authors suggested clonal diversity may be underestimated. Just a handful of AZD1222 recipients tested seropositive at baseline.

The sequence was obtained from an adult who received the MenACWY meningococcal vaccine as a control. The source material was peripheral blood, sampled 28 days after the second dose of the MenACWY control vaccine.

DNA of the CDR3: TGTGCCAGCAGGCAGGATGAACTACTTAATTCACCCCTCCACTTT. It specifies CASRQDELLNSPLHF. V usage is TRBV6-5 and J usage is TRBJ1-6; D ambiguous. The CDR3 consists of 15 residues. The germline V gene has CDR1 MNHEY and CDR2 SVGAGI. The V end lost 6 bases, the J end lost 6 bases, and 15 bases lay between the germline ends.